Described below is a single T cell receptor (beta chain) sequence and its context. This sample is drawn from a study of control samples from healthy donors and cancer patients. Some clones are missing from TCRdb's copy, which holds only in-frame ones; the method was immunoSEQ multiplex PCR. The table records approximately 70,000 clones, approximately 84% of them present only once. CDR3 length equals 16 residues. Germline trimming cut 4 bases from V and 4 bases from J; bases unmatched to any gene: 10. CDR1 and CDR2 from the germline V gene are SGHRS and YFSETQ. The source is a man aged 50-60 years in good health. Input material: blood. The V and J genes are TRBV5-1 and TRBJ2-1; 8 bases match TRBD2. The CDR3 DNA is TGCGCCAGCAGCACCGGGGGTAGCGGGATTTACAATGAGCAGTTCTTC. Amino acids: CASSTGGSGIYNEQFF. Based on the CDR3 plus reference TRBV5-1 and TRBJ2-1, the full variable domain is KAGVTQTPRYLIKTRGQQVTLSCSPISGHRSVSWYQQTPGQGLQFLFEYFSETQRNKGNFPGRFSGRQFSNSRSEMNVSTLELGDSALYLCASSTGGSGIYNEQFFGPGTRLTVL.